The 27 T cell receptor beta chains reported below all come from one sample, sequenced in a study of T cells after posttransplantation cyclophosphamide. Profiling relied on immunoSEQ multiplex PCR, and the TCRdb table lists in-frame clones only, not all of them. In the table there are some 64,000 clones, around 93% of which are singletons. Sequencing used PBMCs. The source of these receptors is a woman in her 30s in good health and a related stem cell transplant donor.

The V and J genes are TRBV2 and TRBJ2-3; perhaps TRBD1 as D (8 bases). Germline loops: CDR1 SNHLY, CDR2 FYNNEI. Trimming cost V 7 bases and J 14 bases, with 28 bases left between them. The CDR3 sequence is 15 residues long. DNA for the CDR3: TGTGCCAGCACTGGACAGGGAGGTTCAGCGGGGTCTCTGTATTTT. It is translated as CASTGQGGSAGSLYF.

The chain has TRBV9 and TRBJ1-2; tentatively, D is TRBD1 (5 bases). V was clipped by 0 bases and J by 7 bases, with 10 bases between them. Per germline, CDR1 SGDLS and CDR2 YYNGEE. This CDR3 is 13 amino acids long. The CDR3 region has the DNA TGTGCCAGCAGCGTAGGCAGGGAGAGTGGCTACACCTTC. This translates into CASSVGRESGYTF.

This sequence joins TRBV19 and TRBJ2-3; D remains ambiguous. Germline V gives CDR1 LNHDA, CDR2 SQIVND (reference sequence). Trimming removed 6 bases at V and 3 bases at J, with 16 bases between. The CDR3 extends over 15 amino acids. The CDR3: CASRPEGYGTDTQYF. The CDR3 DNA follows: TGTGCCAGTAGGCCAGAAGGGTACGGGACAGATACGCAGTATTTT.

CDR3 sequence: CASSLQGSSQPQHF. CDR3 nucleotides: TGTGCCAGCAGCCTACAGGGCTCTAGTCAGCCCCAGCATTTT. J is TRBJ1-5 and V is TRBV5-8; D is perhaps TRBD1 (6 bases). The CDR3 is 14 amino acids. Germline V lookup: CDR1 SGHTS, CDR2 YDEGEE. With 4 bases removed from V and 6 bases from J, the gap between germline ends came to 14 bases.

The chain employs TRBV6-1 and TRBJ1-1; possible D gene TRBD1, 5 bases. Trimming pared 2 bases from V and 2 bases from J, leaving 9 bases between. The germline V gene encodes CDR1 MNHNS and CDR2 SASEGT. The CDR3 loop spans 14 amino acids. The DNA for the CDR3 is TGTGCCAGCAGTGAATGGGGGTTTAACACTGAAGCTTTCTTT. This gives the protein CASSEWGFNTEAFF.

CDR3 sequence reads: CSVETAGSGGVNIQYF. DNA for the CDR3: TGCAGCGTGGAAACTGCCGGTAGCGGGGGGGTAAACATTCAGTACTTC. The chain links TRBV29-1 to TRBJ2-4, with 11 bases lining up with TRBD2. Trimming removed 6 bases from V and 6 bases from J; junction bases left unmatched: 13. Germline loops: CDR1 SQVTM, CDR2 ANQGSEA. CDR3 length: 16 residues.

This clone was counted a single time. V gene TRBV28 combines with J gene TRBJ2-6; a weak D match, TRBD1 (6 bases). CDR1 and CDR2 from the germline V gene are MDHEN and SYDVKM. This CDR3 contains 15 residues. Trimming stripped 5 bases from V and 0 bases from J, with 8 bases between. The CDR3 DNA follows: TGTGCCAGCAGTGGACAGCCCTCTGGGGCCAACGTCCTGACTTTC. Translated, it gives CASSGQPSGANVLTF.

The chain combines TRBV4-1 with TRBJ2-5, with a possible D match to TRBD2 (5 bases). Germline V gene sequence: CDR1 MGHRA, CDR2 YSYEKL. Deletions cut 5 bases from V and 2 bases from J, with 15 bases between. CDR3 length: 15 residues. The CDR3 sequence is CASSTTWTGQETQYF. The CDR3 DNA is TGCGCCAGCAGCACCACGTGGACGGGACAAGAGACCCAGTACTTC.

In its sample, this clone was seen once. The rearrangement joins TRBV5-4 to TRBJ2-1, with D tentatively TRBD1 or TRBD2 (7 bases each). The CDR3 covers 16 residues. V lost 0 bases and J lost 4, with 14 bases in between. Per the germline V gene, CDR1 is SGHNT and CDR2 is YYREEE (reference sequence). The CDR3 DNA reads as TGTGCCAGCAGCTTGGTAGTCAGGGGGGGGTACAATGAGCAGTTCTTC. Translating it yields CASSLVVRGGYNEQFF.

V is TRBV4-3 and J is TRBJ2-1, with D tentatively TRBD2 (6 bases). The CDR3 covers 16 residues. Germline CDR1 reads LGHNA; CDR2 reads YSLEER. V lost 0 bases, J lost 10 bases, and 19 bases lay in between. The CDR3 here is CASSQDWAGPRREQFF. In nucleotides, the CDR3 is TGCGCCAGCAGCCAAGATTGGGCGGGACCACGACGAGAGCAGTTCTTC.

The V call is TRBV4-3, the J call TRBJ2-1; 10 nucleotides agree with TRBD1. After removal of 4 bases from V and 0 bases from J, the junction contained 0 bases not matched to a gene. This CDR3 comprises 15 residues. Germline CDR1 LGHNA, CDR2 YSLEER. The CDR3 coding sequence is TGCGCCAGCAGCCGGGACAGGGGCTCCTACAATGAGCAGTTCTTC. This sequence encodes CASSRDRGSYNEQFF.

The V gene is TRBV2, the J gene TRBJ1-5; TRBD1 matches 8 bases. V lost 4 bases and J lost 7; bases outside the gene matches: 6. The length of the CDR3 is 14 residues. CDR1 is SNHLY, CDR2 FYNNEI, per germline. The CDR3 DNA sequence: TGTGCCAGCAGTGGGTTTCAGGGGGCACAGCCCCAGCATTTT. It yields the protein CASSGFQGAQPQHF.

The chain uses TRBV15 and TRBJ1-5; D is unclear. V lost 0 bases and J lost 2, with 8 bases in between. CDR3 length: 15 amino acids. CDR1 and CDR2 (germline): LNHNV, YYDKDF (reference sequence). The CDR3 loop is CATSRDLTGNQPQHF. The CDR3 region has the DNA TGTGCCACCAGCAGAGACCTTACGGGCAATCAGCCCCAGCATTTT. Full variable domain (remainder filled in from reference TRBV15 and TRBJ1-5): DAMVIQNPRYQVTQFGKPVTLSCSQTLNHNVMYWYQQKSSQAPKLLFHYYDKDFNNEADTPDNFQSRRPNTSFCFLDIRSPGLGDTAMYLCATSRDLTGNQPQHFGDGTRLSIL.

This chain links TRBV5-1 with TRBJ1-1; TRBD1 is a possible D gene (6 bases). Trimming cost V 0 bases and J 0 bases, with 9 bases left between them. CDR3 size: 15 residues. Germline values: CDR1 SGHRS, CDR2 YFSETQ. CDR3 residues: CASSLVQGVNTEAFF. The CDR3 nucleotides read TGCGCCAGCAGCTTGGTACAGGGCGTGAACACTGAAGCTTTCTTT.

The chain employs TRBV7-9 and TRBJ2-7; D unresolved. The V end was cut by 5 bases, the J end by 2 bases, with 4 bases between. Germline V gene lookup returns CDR1 SEHNR and CDR2 FQNEAQ (reference sequence). CDR3 size: 11 residues. The CDR3: CASSIAYEQYF. The CDR3 nucleotides are TGTGCCAGCAGCATCGCCTACGAGCAGTACTTC.

The chain combines TRBV4-3 with TRBJ1-3; D is unclear. CDR1 and CDR2 (germline): LGHNA, YSLEER. Trimming took off 0 bases at V and 0 bases at J, with 9 bases between the two ends. CDR3 length equals 16 residues. This CDR3 reads CASSQDLWDSGNTIYF. The CDR3 bases are TGCGCCAGCAGCCAAGATCTCTGGGACTCTGGAAACACCATATATTTT.

The V call is TRBV4-3, the J call TRBJ2-7; perhaps TRBD1 as D (6 bases). The germline V gene encodes CDR1 LGHNA and CDR2 YSLEER. The germline V and J ends were trimmed by 0 bases and 3 bases, with 15 bases remaining between them. The CDR3 totals 16 residues. The CDR3 DNA reads TGCGCCAGCAGCCAAGATCCACAAGGGGGATTCTACGAGCAGTACTTC. This translates into CASSQDPQGGFYEQYF.

In this sample, this clone turned up once. This rearrangement joins TRBV29-1 to TRBJ1-4, with D tentatively TRBD1 (5 bases). Trimming cost V 1 base and J 8 bases, with 8 bases left between them. The CDR3 is made up of 12 amino acids. The germline CDR1 and CDR2 sequences are SQVTM and ANQGSEA. The CDR3 region is CSVEGDGEKLFF. The CDR3 region has the DNA TGCAGCGTTGAAGGGGACGGAGAAAAACTGTTTTTT.

The rearrangement joins TRBV7-9 to TRBJ2-7; D not certain. The CDR3 consists of 13 residues. Germline lookup yields CDR1 SEHNR and CDR2 FQNEAQ (reference sequence). The germline V and J ends were trimmed by 1 base and 5 bases, with 9 bases remaining between them. CDR3: CASSLEGLHEQYF. DNA for the CDR3: TGTGCCAGCAGCTTAGAAGGGCTCCACGAGCAGTACTTC.

This chain connects TRBV2 to TRBJ2-5; tentatively, D is TRBD2 (5 bases). Germline V gene lookup returns CDR1 SNHLY and CDR2 FYNNEI. V lost 9 bases to trimming and J lost 5 bases, with 13 bases between them. This CDR3 is built from 12 residues. Written as DNA, the CDR3 is TGTGCCAGTACTCTAGCTCGGGAGACCCAGTACTTC. Protein: CASTLARETQYF.

This clone was seen a handful of times. J is TRBJ1-1 and V is TRBV2; 7 nucleotides match TRBD1. The trim removed 6 bases at V and 1 base at J, leaving 5 bases unmatched. The germline gives CDR1 SNHLY, CDR2 FYNNEI. The CDR3 runs to 14 residues. The chain's CDR3 is CASRGQVPNTEAFF. CDR3 DNA sequence: TGTGCCAGCAGAGGACAGGTCCCGAACACTGAAGCTTTCTTT.

This chain joins TRBV15 and TRBJ2-3; no reliable D call. The CDR3 loop spans 15 amino acids. Between the trimmed V and J ends, which lost 0 bases and 2 bases, there was a span of 9 bases. Germline CDR1 reads LNHNV; CDR2 reads YYDKDF (reference sequence). The CDR3 here is CATSRESRTTDTQYF. CDR3 nucleotide sequence: TGTGCCACCAGCAGAGAAAGCAGGACCACAGATACGCAGTATTTT.

This chain uses TRBV9 with TRBJ2-1; D is ambiguous. Germline CDR1 SGDLS, CDR2 YYNGEE. V dropped 4 bases and J dropped 10 bases, with 15 bases sitting between them. This CDR3 is built from 13 residues. The CDR3 protein is CASSPLLFREQFF. The CDR3 bases are TGTGCCAGCAGCCCTCTCTTGTTCCGCGAGCAGTTCTTC.

CDR3 nucleotides: TGTGCCAGCAGTTCAGGGCCCAACACCGGGGAGCTGTTTTTT. Encoded protein: CASSSGPNTGELFF. The chain combines TRBV27 with TRBJ2-2; D is perhaps TRBD1 (5 bases). Germline-derived CDR1 and CDR2 are MNHEY and SMNVEV (reference sequence). Trimming shortened V by 4 bases and J by 2 bases, and 8 bases separated the two germline ends. The CDR3 runs 14 residues.

J is TRBJ1-6 and V is TRBV7-8; D is undetermined. The CDR3 has 16 residues. Germline V gene sequence: CDR1 SGHVS, CDR2 FQNEAQ. Trimming removed 5 bases at V and 9 bases at J, with 20 bases between. The CDR3 protein is CASSVDPPESGSPLHF. The CDR3, as DNA: TGTGCCAGCAGCGTGGACCCACCTGAGTCGGGTTCACCCCTCCACTTT. The variable domain in full, completed from reference TRBV7-8 and TRBJ1-6, reads GAGVSQSPRYKVAKRGQDVALRCDPISGHVSLFWYQQALGQGPEFLTYFQNEAQLDKSGLPSDRFFAERPEGSVSTLKIQRTQQEDSAVYLCASSVDPPESGSPLHFGNGTRLTVT.

This rearrangement joins TRBV4-2 to TRBJ1-2; possibly TRBD1 for D (5 bases). The CDR3 runs to 16 residues. Germline CDR1 reads LGHNA; CDR2 reads YNFKEQ. Deletions cut 0 bases from V and 1 base from J, with 12 bases between. The CDR3 region has the DNA TGTGCCAGCAGCCAAGAACCCGGGACCCTTAACTATGGCTACACCTTC. It yields the protein CASSQEPGTLNYGYTF.

This sequence joins TRBV9 and TRBJ2-2; D call uncertain. The CDR3 totals 14 residues. V gave up 0 bases and J gave up 7 bases, with 10 bases separating them. Germline CDR1 and CDR2: SGDLS and YYNGEE. The CDR3 loop reads CASSVGSSIGELFF. CDR3 sequence (DNA): TGTGCCAGCAGCGTAGGGAGTAGCATCGGGGAGCTGTTTTTT.